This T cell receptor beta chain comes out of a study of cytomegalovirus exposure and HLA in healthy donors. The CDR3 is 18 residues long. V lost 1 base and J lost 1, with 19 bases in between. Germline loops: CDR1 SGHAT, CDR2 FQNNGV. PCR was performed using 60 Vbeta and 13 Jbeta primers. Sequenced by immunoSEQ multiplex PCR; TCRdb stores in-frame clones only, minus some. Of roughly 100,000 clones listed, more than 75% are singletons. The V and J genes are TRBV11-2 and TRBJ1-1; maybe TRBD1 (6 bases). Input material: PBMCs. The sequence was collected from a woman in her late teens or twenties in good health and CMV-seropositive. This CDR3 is CASSLVLGAGHKNTEAFF. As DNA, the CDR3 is TGTGCCAGCAGCTTAGTCCTCGGAGCGGGACATAAGAACACTGAAGCTTTCTTT.